A selection of T cell receptor beta chains follows, all from one sample in a study of CD8+ T cells in alopecia areata. The repertoire was sequenced with immunoSEQ multiplex PCR; TCRdb's copy has only in-frame clones and lacks some. The sample records 150,000 or so clones, around 47% being singletons. Input material: CD4+ T cells sorted from blood. Source of these receptors: a human donor with alopecia areata. CDR3s include the opening cysteine and the closing phenylalanine or tryptophan. D genes are given only for firm matches. Clone size is not always given. Where it is, it says once, few, many or a class for expanded clones.

v_gene: TRBV5-6
d_gene: .
abundance: once
j_gene: TRBJ2-1
CDR3nt: TGTGCCAGCAGGTCTCCTCTAGGCGCCTACAATGAGCAGTTCTTC
CDR3aa: CASRSPLGAYNEQFF

v_gene: TRBV2
d_gene: .
abundance: .
j_gene: TRBJ2-3
CDR3nt: TGTGCCAGCAGTGAAAACACAGATACGCAGTATTTT
CDR3aa: CASSENTDTQYF

v_gene: TRBV11-2
d_gene: TRBD1
abundance: few
j_gene: TRBJ2-7
CDR3nt: TGTGCCAGCAGCTTAGATATGGAGGGACAGGTGTACTTC
CDR3aa: CASSLDMEGQVYF

v_gene: TRBV11-1
d_gene: .
abundance: .
j_gene: TRBJ2-5
CDR3nt: TGTGCCAGCAGCTTAGCGCGACACCAAGAGACCCAGTACTTC
CDR3aa: CASSLARHQETQYF

v_gene: TRBV10-3
d_gene: .
abundance: .
j_gene: TRBJ2-7
CDR3nt: TGTGCCATCAGTGAGTCGGAACCGTACGAGCAGTACTTC
CDR3aa: CAISESEPYEQYF

v_gene: TRBV14
d_gene: .
abundance: .
j_gene: TRBJ2-5
CDR3nt: TGTGCCAGCAGCTTCCGGGACGTAAGATACTTC
CDR3aa: CASSFRDVRYF

v_gene: TRBV4-1
d_gene: .
abundance: .
j_gene: TRBJ2-3
CDR3nt: TGCGCCGCGTCGACCACAGATACGCAGTATTTT
CDR3aa: CAASTTDTQYF

v_gene: TRBV2
d_gene: .
abundance: few
j_gene: TRBJ2-7
CDR3nt: TGTGCCAGCACCGTCCAGGGGATTCGCGAGCAGTACTTC
CDR3aa: CASTVQGIREQYF

v_gene: TRBV7-3
d_gene: .
abundance: few
j_gene: TRBJ1-2
CDR3nt: TGTGCCAGCAGCTTAACGGGGAGGGATTATGGCTACACCTTC
CDR3aa: CASSLTGRDYGYTF

v_gene: TRBV19
d_gene: TRBD2
abundance: .
j_gene: TRBJ2-7
CDR3nt: TGTGCCAGTAGTGATAGCGGGATGTCCTACGAGCAGTACTTC
CDR3aa: CASSDSGMSYEQYF

v_gene: TRBV5-5
d_gene: .
abundance: .
j_gene: TRBJ2-2
CDR3nt: TGTGCCAGCACCCCGGTAGCGGCGAACACCGGGGAGCTGTTTTTT
CDR3aa: CASTPVAANTGELFF

v_gene: TRBV29-1
d_gene: .
abundance: few
j_gene: TRBJ2-3
CDR3nt: TGCAGCGTTGGGTTTTCCCCTGACAATACGCAGTATTTT
CDR3aa: CSVGFSPDNTQYF

v_gene: TRBV6-5
d_gene: .
abundance: .
j_gene: TRBJ1-2
CDR3nt: TGTGCCAGCAGTCAAAGGGTAGGGTGGTATGGCTACACCTTC
CDR3aa: CASSQRVGWYGYTF

v_gene: TRBV18
d_gene: .
abundance: many
j_gene: TRBJ2-1
CDR3nt: TGTGCCAGCTCACCACAGGGGAGTGAGCAGTTCTTC
CDR3aa: CASSPQGSEQFF

v_gene: TRBV29-1
d_gene: .
abundance: few
j_gene: TRBJ1-2
CDR3nt: TGCAGCGTCGGACAGTTGGGCTCTGGCTACACCTTC
CDR3aa: CSVGQLGSGYTF

v_gene: TRBV30
d_gene: .
abundance: few
j_gene: TRBJ2-7
CDR3nt: TGTGCCTGGAGCCGGATCTCCTACGAGCAGTACTTC
CDR3aa: CAWSRISYEQYF

v_gene: TRBV29-1
d_gene: TRBD2
abundance: .
j_gene: TRBJ2-5
CDR3nt: TGCAGCGTCGGTAGGGGAGGGCGGGAGACCCAGTACTTC
CDR3aa: CSVGRGGRETQYF

v_gene: TRBV18
d_gene: .
abundance: .
j_gene: TRBJ1-1
CDR3nt: TGTGCCAGCTCACCAGAAGGAGTAAGTTGGACTGAAGCTTTCTTT
CDR3aa: CASSPEGVSWTEAFF

v_gene: TRBV5-1
d_gene: TRBD1
abundance: few
j_gene: TRBJ2-2
CDR3nt: TGCGCCAGCAGCTCCGCGGCGACAGGGATCGGGGAGCTGTTTTTT
CDR3aa: CASSSAATGIGELFF

v_gene: TRBV30
d_gene: .
abundance: .
j_gene: TRBJ2-5
CDR3nt: TGTGCCTGGAGTGTACCGGCCGGGTCCCAAGAGACCCAGTACTTC
CDR3aa: CAWSVPAGSQETQYF

v_gene: TRBV29-1
d_gene: TRBD2
abundance: .
j_gene: TRBJ2-1
CDR3nt: TGCAGCTTGCTAAGACTAGCGGGAGGAGGTGGTGAGCAGTTCTTC
CDR3aa: CSLLRLAGGGGEQFF

v_gene: TRBV29-1
d_gene: TRBD1
abundance: few
j_gene: TRBJ2-3
CDR3nt: TGCAGCGTCCTCAACCGGGACAGGGTATCAAATACGCAGTATTTT
CDR3aa: CSVLNRDRVSNTQYF

v_gene: TRBV7-3
d_gene: .
abundance: .
j_gene: TRBJ2-3
CDR3nt: TGTGCCAGCCAGACCTCTCGGACAGATACGCAGTATTTT
CDR3aa: CASQTSRTDTQYF

v_gene: TRBV27
d_gene: .
abundance: .
j_gene: TRBJ2-2
CDR3nt: TGTGCCAGCCGCCTCAGGGGGGTAGGCACCGGGGAGCTGTTTTTT
CDR3aa: CASRLRGVGTGELFF

v_gene: TRBV6-6
d_gene: TRBD2
abundance: few
j_gene: TRBJ2-7
CDR3nt: TGTGCCAGCGCTAGACTAGCGGGAGTACGGTACGAGCAGTACTTC
CDR3aa: CASARLAGVRYEQYF

v_gene: TRBV11-1
d_gene: .
abundance: .
j_gene: TRBJ2-2
CDR3nt: TGTGCCAGCAGCCTCTCGGGTCTAGCCGGGGAGCTGTTTTTT
CDR3aa: CASSLSGLAGELFF

v_gene: TRBV2
d_gene: .
abundance: .
j_gene: TRBJ2-1
CDR3nt: TGTGCCAGCAGTTTGACGAGAAATGAGCAGTTCTTC
CDR3aa: CASSLTRNEQFF

v_gene: TRBV6-1
d_gene: .
abundance: .
j_gene: TRBJ2-7
CDR3nt: TGTGCCAGCAGTGAAGCAGGCAGGGCCGAGCAGTACTTC
CDR3aa: CASSEAGRAEQYF

v_gene: TRBV7-2
d_gene: .
abundance: few
j_gene: TRBJ2-2
CDR3nt: TGTGCCAGCAGCAAGTACACCGGGGAGCTGTTTTTT
CDR3aa: CASSKYTGELFF

v_gene: TRBV29-1
d_gene: .
abundance: few
j_gene: TRBJ2-6
CDR3nt: TGCAGCGTGGGTTCGGCGGCAGGGGCTGGGGCCAACGTCCTGACTTTC
CDR3aa: CSVGSAAGAGANVLTF

v_gene: TRBV18
d_gene: .
abundance: .
j_gene: TRBJ2-5
CDR3nt: TGTGCCAGCTCACAGGGGCAAGAGACCCAGTACTTC
CDR3aa: CASSQGQETQYF

v_gene: TRBV2
d_gene: TRBD2
abundance: .
j_gene: TRBJ2-4
CDR3nt: TGTGCCAGCAGTAGAGGGACTAGCGAATTTGATACCGCCAAAAACATTCAGTACTTC
CDR3aa: CASSRGTSEFDTAKNIQYF

v_gene: TRBV28
d_gene: TRBD1
abundance: .
j_gene: TRBJ1-2
CDR3nt: TGTGCCAGCACCTATGACAGGGTCTATGGCTACACCTTC
CDR3aa: CASTYDRVYGYTF

v_gene: TRBV27
d_gene: .
abundance: .
j_gene: TRBJ1-2
CDR3nt: TGTGCCAGCAGTCCAGGGGATTTTAACTATGGCTACACCTTC
CDR3aa: CASSPGDFNYGYTF